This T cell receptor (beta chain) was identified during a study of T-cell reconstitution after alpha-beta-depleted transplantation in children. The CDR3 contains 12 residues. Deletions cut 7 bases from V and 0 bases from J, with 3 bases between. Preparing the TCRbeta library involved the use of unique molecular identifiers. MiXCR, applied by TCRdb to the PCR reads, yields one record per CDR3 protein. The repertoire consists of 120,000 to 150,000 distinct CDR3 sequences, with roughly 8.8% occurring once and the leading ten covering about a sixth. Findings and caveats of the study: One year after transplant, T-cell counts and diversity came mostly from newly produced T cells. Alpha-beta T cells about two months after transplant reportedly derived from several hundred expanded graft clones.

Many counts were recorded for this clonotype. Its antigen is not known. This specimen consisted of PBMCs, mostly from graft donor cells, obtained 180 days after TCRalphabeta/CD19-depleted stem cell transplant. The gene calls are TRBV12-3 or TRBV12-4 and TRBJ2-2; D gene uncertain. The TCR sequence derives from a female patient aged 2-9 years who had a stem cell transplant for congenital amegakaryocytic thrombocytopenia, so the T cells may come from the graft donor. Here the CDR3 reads CASTTNTGELFF. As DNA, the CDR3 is TGTGCCAGCACCACGAACACCGGGGAGCTGTTTTTT.